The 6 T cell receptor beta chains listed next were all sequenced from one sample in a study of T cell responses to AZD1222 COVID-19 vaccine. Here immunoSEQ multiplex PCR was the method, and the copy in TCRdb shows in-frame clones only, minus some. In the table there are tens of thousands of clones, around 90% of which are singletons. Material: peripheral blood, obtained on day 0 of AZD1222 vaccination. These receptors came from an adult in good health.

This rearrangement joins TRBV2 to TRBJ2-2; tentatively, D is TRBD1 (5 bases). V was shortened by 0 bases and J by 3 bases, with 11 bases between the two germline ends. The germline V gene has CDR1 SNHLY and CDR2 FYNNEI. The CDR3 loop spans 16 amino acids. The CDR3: CASSEAIQAYTGELFF. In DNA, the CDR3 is TGTGCCAGCAGTGAAGCGATACAGGCTTACACCGGGGAGCTGTTTTTT.

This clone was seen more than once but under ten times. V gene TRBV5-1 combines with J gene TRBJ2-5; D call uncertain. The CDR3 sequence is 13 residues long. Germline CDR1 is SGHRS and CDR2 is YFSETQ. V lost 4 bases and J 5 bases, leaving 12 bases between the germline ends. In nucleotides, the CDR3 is TGCGCCAGCAGCCGGTCGGACGGGGAGACCCAGTACTTC. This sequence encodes CASSRSDGETQYF.

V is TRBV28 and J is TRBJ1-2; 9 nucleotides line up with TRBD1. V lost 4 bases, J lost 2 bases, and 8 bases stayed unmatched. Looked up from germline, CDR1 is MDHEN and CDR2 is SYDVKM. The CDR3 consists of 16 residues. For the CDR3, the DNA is TGTGCCAGCAGTTCTTTACGGACAGGGGAAAACTATGGCTACACCTTC. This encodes CASSSLRTGENYGYTF.

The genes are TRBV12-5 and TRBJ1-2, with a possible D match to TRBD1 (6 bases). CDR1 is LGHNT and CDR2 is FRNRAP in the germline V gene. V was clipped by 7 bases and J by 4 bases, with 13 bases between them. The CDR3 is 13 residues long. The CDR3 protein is CASDTEGGYGYTF. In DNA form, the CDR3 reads TGTGCTAGTGACACGGAGGGGGGCTATGGCTACACCTTC.

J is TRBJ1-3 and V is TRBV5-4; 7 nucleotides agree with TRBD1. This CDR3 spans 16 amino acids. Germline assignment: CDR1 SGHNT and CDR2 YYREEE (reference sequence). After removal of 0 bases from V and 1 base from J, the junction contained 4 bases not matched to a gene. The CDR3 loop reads CASSLGQGRSGNTIYF. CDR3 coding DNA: TGTGCCAGCAGCTTGGGACAGGGAAGATCTGGAAACACCATATATTTT.

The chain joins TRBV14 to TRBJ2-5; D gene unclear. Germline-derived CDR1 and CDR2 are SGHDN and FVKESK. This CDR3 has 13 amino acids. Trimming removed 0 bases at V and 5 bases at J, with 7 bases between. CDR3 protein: CASSQELGETQYF. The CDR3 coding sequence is TGTGCCAGCAGCCAAGAACTCGGGGAGACCCAGTACTTC.